A selection of T cell receptor beta chains follows, all from one sample in a study of cytomegalovirus exposure and HLA in healthy donors. TCRdb's copy holds only in-frame clones and misses some; the assay was immunoSEQ multiplex PCR. The sample records more than 200,000 clones, more than 85% being singletons. Source material: PBMCs. The source is a man younger than 35 in good health and CMV-seropositive. Each CDR3 is given with its conserved first and last residue. A D gene is named only where the DNA matches it firmly. The size field is filled for only some rows; it gives once, few, many or a size class.

clone size | D gene | J gene | V gene | CDR3 protein | CDR3 DNA
. | . | TRBJ2-1 | TRBV5-1 | CASSLGGFNEQFF | TGCGCCAGCAGCTTGGGCGGTTTCAATGAGCAGTTCTTC
. | . | TRBJ1-4 | TRBV27 | CASSLVGGREKLFF | TGTGCCAGCAGTTTGGTAGGGGGTCGTGAAAAACTGTTTTTT
. | . | TRBJ2-5 | TRBV9 | CASSVGVEETQYF | TGTGCCAGCAGCGTCGGGGTCGAAGAGACCCAGTACTTC
. | TRBD1 | TRBJ1-1 | TRBV6-5 | CASSFSRQGARTEAFF | TGTGCCAGCAGTTTTTCCCGCCAGGGGGCGAGAACTGAAGCTTTCTTT
. | TRBD2 | TRBJ2-7 | TRBV27 | CASSSWLAGAVGEQYF | TGTGCCAGCAGTTCTTGGCTAGCGGGAGCCGTGGGCGAGCAGTACTTC
. | . | TRBJ2-1 | TRBV19 | CASSLQGYSYNEQFF | TGTGCCAGTAGCCTACAGGGATATTCCTACAATGAGCAGTTCTTC
. | TRBD2 | TRBJ2-1 | TRBV4-1 | CASSPGLAGFNEQFF | TGCGCCAGCAGCCCCGGACTAGCGGGATTCAATGAGCAGTTCTTC
once | . | TRBJ2-7 | TRBV19 | CASGRDSYEQYF | TGTGCCAGTGGTAGGGATTCCTACGAGCAGTACTTC
. | . | TRBJ1-5 | TRBV5-1 | CASSMDPGRQPQHF | TGCGCCAGCAGCATGGACCCGGGGCGTCAGCCCCAGCATTTT
. | TRBD1 | TRBJ2-6 | TRBV2 | CASSETRDRAEAGANVLTF | TGTGCCAGCAGTGAAACCAGGGACAGGGCAGAAGCTGGGGCCAACGTCCTGACTTTC
. | . | TRBJ2-2 | TRBV11-2 | CASSLAGGWSGELFF | TGTGCCAGCAGCTTAGCCGGGGGATGGTCCGGGGAGCTGTTTTTT
. | . | TRBJ2-3 | TRBV10-3 | CAISERQKVSTDTQYF | TGTGCCATCAGTGAGCGTCAAAAGGTTAGCACAGATACGCAGTATTTT
. | . | TRBJ1-5 | TRBV5-6 | CASSFGFGAPQPQHF | TGTGCCAGCAGCTTTGGATTTGGGGCGCCTCAGCCCCAGCATTTT
. | . | TRBJ1-1 | TRBV20-1 | CSAIMNTEAFF | TGCAGTGCTATCATGAACACTGAAGCTTTCTTT
. | . | TRBJ1-1 | TRBV6-5 | CASTLNRLQTEAFF | TGTGCCAGCACCCTTAATAGACTCCAGACTGAAGCTTTCTTT
. | . | TRBJ2-5 | TRBV5-1 | CASSLAVSAETQYF | TGCGCCAGCAGCTTGGCGGTTAGTGCGGAGACCCAGTACTTC
. | . | TRBJ2-7 | TRBV7-9 | CASSPSSYEQYF | TGTGCCAGCAGCCCCAGCTCCTACGAGCAGTACTTC
. | TRBD2 | TRBJ2-1 | TRBV27 | CASSLTYGTSVSSYNEQFF | TGTGCCAGCAGTCTTACCTATGGGACTAGCGTAAGCTCCTACAATGAGCAGTTCTTC
. | TRBD1 | TRBJ2-5 | TRBV2 | CASSPSTGGETQYF | TGTGCCAGCAGTCCATCGACAGGGGGAGAGACCCAGTACTTC
once | TRBD2 | TRBJ2-1 | TRBV25-1 | CASTNQERGPLADEQFF | TGTGCCAGCACAAACCAAGAGCGGGGCCCCTTGGCCGATGAGCAGTTCTTC
. | TRBD2 | TRBJ2-1 | TRBV5-1 | CASSVGLAGVDEQFF | TGCGCCAGCAGCGTGGGACTAGCGGGAGTAGATGAGCAGTTCTTC
. | . | TRBJ1-4 | TRBV5-6 | CASSGGGSEKLFF | TGTGCCAGCAGTGGAGGGGGAAGTGAAAAACTGTTTTTT
. | . | TRBJ2-1 | TRBV6-5 | CASGSGSEPYNEQFF | TGTGCCAGCGGTAGCGGAAGTGAACCCTACAATGAGCAGTTCTTC
. | . | TRBJ1-1 | TRBV4-2 | CASSLGGRTNTEAFF | TGTGCCAGCAGCCTAGGGGGACGGACGAACACTGAAGCTTTCTTT
. | . | TRBJ2-7 | TRBV5-4 | CASSPDSYEQYF | TGTGCCAGCAGTCCGGACAGCTACGAGCAGTACTTC
. | TRBD2 | TRBJ2-1 | TRBV29-1 | CSVVIAGVEQFF | TGCAGCGTTGTAATAGCGGGAGTAGAGCAGTTCTTC
. | . | TRBJ1-1 | TRBV27 | CASSLGSPTGITEAFF | TGTGCCAGCAGCCTGGGCTCCCCAACAGGGATAACTGAAGCTTTCTTT
. | . | TRBJ2-7 | TRBV5-4 | CASSFSDYEQYF | TGTGCCAGCAGCTTTTCAGATTACGAGCAGTACTTC
once | . | TRBJ2-7 | TRBV11-2 | CASSFHALEQYF | TGTGCCAGCAGCTTCCATGCATTAGAGCAGTACTTC
. | TRBD1 | TRBJ1-3 | TRBV7-9 | CASSLADRSSGNTIYF | TGTGCCAGCAGCTTAGCGGACAGGAGCTCTGGAAACACCATATATTTT
. | . | TRBJ2-5 | TRBV5-1 | CARVDRQETQYF | TGCGCCAGGGTCGACAGACAAGAGACCCAGTACTTC
. | TRBD2 | TRBJ2-5 | TRBV5-1 | CASSPMTSLETQYF | TGCGCCAGCAGTCCCATGACTAGCTTGGAGACCCAGTACTTC
. | . | TRBJ1-3 | TRBV9 | CASSVAYGSGNTIYF | TGTGCCAGCAGCGTAGCTTACGGCTCTGGAAACACCATATATTTT
. | . | TRBJ1-2 | TRBV7-9 | CASSRLTANYGYTF | TGTGCCAGCAGTCGTTTGACGGCTAACTATGGCTACACCTTC
. | TRBD2 | TRBJ2-7 | TRBV5-4 | CASSLGEVAGGHEQYF | TGTGCCAGCAGCTTGGGGGAGGTAGCGGGAGGGCACGAGCAGTACTTC
. | . | TRBJ1-2 | TRBV6-6 | CASRQQVEGNYGYTF | TGTGCCAGCAGGCAACAAGTCGAAGGGAACTATGGCTACACCTTC
. | . | TRBJ1-2 | TRBV10-3 | CAISEIGQLYGYTF | TGTGCCATCAGTGAGATCGGACAACTTTATGGCTACACCTTC
. | . | TRBJ2-7 | TRBV28 | CASPPRGSFSEQYF | TGTGCCAGCCCCCCTAGGGGGTCGTTTAGCGAGCAGTACTTC
. | . | TRBJ2-2 | TRBV7-3 | CASSLISAGYTGELFF | TGTGCCAGCAGCTTAATTTCGGCGGGATACACCGGGGAGCTGTTTTTT
. | TRBD2 | TRBJ2-7 | TRBV4-2 | CASSQARLADSSYEQYF | TGTGCCAGCAGCCAAGCTAGACTAGCCGATAGCTCCTACGAGCAGTACTTC
. | . | TRBJ2-7 | TRBV9 | CASSVGQPTGEQYF | TGTGCCAGCAGCGTAGGACAACCTACTGGGGAGCAGTACTTC
. | TRBD1 | TRBJ1-2 | TRBV9 | CASSSAGTGIGAYTF | TGTGCCAGCAGCTCAGCCGGGACAGGGATTGGTGCCTACACCTTC